This T cell receptor (beta chain) was sequenced in a study of graft-versus-host responses after intestinal transplantation. Whole-study context: Grafts were multivisceral, liver-intestinal, or isolated intestinal. Anti-thymocyte globulin served as induction for all recipients, who then took tacrolimus and steroids for roughly 3 years.

Data came from immunoSEQ multiplex PCR; TCRdb stores just in-frame clones and leaves some out. Counted here are some 110,000 clones, around 90% occurring once; the ten biggest clones make up roughly 0.24%. V lost 4 bases and J lost 2, with 13 bases in between. Germline CDR1 reads SGHTS; CDR2 reads YDEGEE. CDR3 length: 15 amino acids. Comments on this clone: Its specificity is not known.

Sequencing used unstimulated CD4+ T cells sorted from spleen or lymph node cells, obtained before transplant. This clonotype was sampled from a human donor who was the organ donor for an intestinal transplant. This sequence joins TRBV5-8 and TRBJ1-5, with D possibly being TRBD1 (5 bases). The CDR3 spells CASSPRPGRNQPQHF. CDR3 DNA sequence: TGTGCCAGCAGCCCCCGCCCGGGGCGCAATCAGCCCCAGCATTTT.